This T cell receptor beta chain was found in a study of identical twins. After removal of 6 bases from V and 2 bases from J, the junction contained 4 bases not matched to a gene. CDR3 length equals 14 residues. Germline CDR1 is DFQATT and CDR2 is SNEGSKA (reference sequence). This clonotype has a handful of counts. Each CDR3 protein gets one entry after TCRdb re-called the 5' RACE reads with MiXCR. Of about 720,000 distinct CDR3 sequences listed, around 8.6% are singletons. The same data also went into a second study, on yellow fever vaccine responses in identical twins.

The TCR originated in a woman aged 18-29 years in good health. The specimen was PBMCs. This chain links TRBV20-1 with TRBJ2-3, with TRBD2 identical over 11 bases. CDR3: CSAQLAGVTDTQYF. CDR3 in DNA: TGCAGTGCACAACTAGCGGGGGTCACAGATACGCAGTATTTT.